These 30 T cell receptor beta chains originate from one sample sequenced in a study of blood T cell repertoires in COVID-19 (dated by TCRdb to the early 2020s). The method behind the library was the immunoSEQ multiplex PCR assay. Here the immuneACCESS table is served through TCRdb, limited to in-frame sequences with V and J called. Missing clones are a known gap in these copies; in checked studies unresolved V genes cover under half, and the rest lacks a known reason. In this sample the table shows about 200,000 clones, over 75% of which occur a single time. 9.5% to 15% of the sample belongs to the ten largest clones. The source material was peripheral blood. These receptor sequences come from a human donor in a cohort sampled during active COVID-19.

The rearrangement joins TRBV3-1 (or the pseudogene TRBV3-2) to TRBJ1-1, with D perhaps matching TRBD1 (6 bases). Germline lookup yields CDR1 LGHDT and CDR2 YNNKEL (reference sequence). V dropped 2 bases and J dropped 4 bases, with 17 bases sitting between them. The CDR3 totals 16 residues. This chain's CDR3 is CASSQPPGQGGTEAFF. The CDR3 DNA reads as TGTGCCAGCAGCCAACCGCCGGGACAAGGGGGCACTGAAGCTTTCTTT.

This chain joins TRBV30 and TRBJ1-2; TRBD1 is a possible D gene (5 bases). Germline lookup yields CDR1 GTSNPN and CDR2 SVGIG (reference sequence). V shed 3 bases and J shed 1 base, with 6 bases lying between them. There are 12 residues in the CDR3. The CDR3 DNA is TGTGCCTGGAGCAGGGATAACTATGGCTACACCTTC. It is translated as CAWSRDNYGYTF.

The V gene is TRBV9, the J gene TRBJ1-2; tentative D call: TRBD1 (6 bases). Trimming left V 3 bases short and J 3 bases short, with 12 bases between. Germline CDR1 reads SGDLS; CDR2 reads YYNGEE. The CDR3 totals 14 residues. This CDR3 reads CASSAPGVDYGYTF. The CDR3, as DNA: TGTGCCAGCAGCGCCCCAGGGGTCGACTATGGCTACACCTTC.

This sequence joins TRBV18 and TRBJ1-1; possibly TRBD1 for D (6 bases). The CDR3 runs 16 residues. Germline CDR1 reads KGHSH; CDR2 reads LQKENI. V was trimmed by 6 bases and J by 6 bases, leaving 23 bases between them. CDR3 in amino acids: CASSQRRTVTLSEAFF. The CDR3 coding sequence is TGTGCCAGCTCTCAGAGAAGGACAGTAACGCTATCTGAAGCTTTCTTT.

The rearrangement uses TRBV6-6 and TRBJ1-2; TRBD1 might be the D (6 bases). Germline V lookup: CDR1 MNHNY, CDR2 SVGAGI (reference sequence). This CDR3 contains 15 residues. Between the trimmed V and J ends, which lost 6 bases and 7 bases, there was a span of 21 bases. This chain's CDR3 is CASSLGHLGASGYTF. CDR3 bases: TGTGCCAGCAGCCTCGGACATTTGGGGGCTTCTGGCTACACCTTC.

The V call is TRBV25-1, the J call TRBJ1-4; weak D call: TRBD1 (5 bases). The CDR3 runs to 15 residues. With 3 bases removed from V and 7 bases from J, the gap between germline ends came to 15 bases. Germline lookup yields CDR1 MGHDK and CDR2 SYGVNS. CDR3 region: CASSDAWRGGEKLFF. The CDR3 nucleotides read TGTGCCAGCAGTGATGCGTGGAGGGGTGGTGAAAAACTGTTTTTT.

This chain links TRBV6-5 with TRBJ1-3; possible D gene TRBD1, 5 bases. This CDR3 has 13 amino acids. Trimming took off 8 bases at V and 2 bases at J, with 10 bases between the two ends. Germline CDR1 MNHEY, CDR2 SVGAGI. CDR3 in DNA: TGTGCCAGCCGCAAGACAGCTGGAAACACCATATATTTT. As protein: CASRKTAGNTIYF.

The V and J genes are TRBV6-6 and TRBJ1-2; possible D gene TRBD1, 5 bases. CDR3 length: 14 residues. CDR1 and CDR2 from the germline V gene are MNHNY and SVGAGI (reference sequence). V was shortened by 5 bases and J by 8 bases, with 18 bases between the two germline ends. The CDR3 loop is CASSPRGTGWGYTF. The DNA of the CDR3 is TGTGCCAGCAGTCCACGTGGCACAGGCTGGGGCTACACCTTC.

This chain uses TRBV2 with TRBJ2-5; D is undetermined. CDR1 SNHLY and CDR2 FYNNEI come from the germline V gene. This CDR3 has 20 amino acids. Trimming cost V 0 bases and J 5 bases, with 28 bases left between them. The CDR3, as DNA: TGTGCCAGCAGTGAAGCCTCACCGCGCCTTGGTGGAGACCCTAGGGAGACCCAGTACTTC. Amino acid sequence: CASSEASPRLGGDPRETQYF.

This clone was observed a handful of times. The chain uses TRBV29-1 and TRBJ2-3; TRBD2 matches 13 bases. CDR1 and CDR2 (germline): SQVTM, ANQGSEA. V lost 2 bases and J lost 1; bases outside the gene matches: 3. This CDR3 has 16 residues. CDR3 nucleotide sequence: TGCAGCGTTGAATCCGGGACTAGCGGGGGCACAGATACGCAGTATTTT. This gives the protein CSVESGTSGGTDTQYF.

V is TRBV28 and J is TRBJ2-7, with 8 positions matching TRBD2. V shed 10 bases and J 3 bases; nucleotides not matched to a gene: 2. The length of the CDR3 is 11 residues. Germline CDR1 and CDR2: MDHEN and SYDVKM. The DNA of the CDR3 is TGTGCCACCGGGGGGGGCTACGAGCAGTACTTC. Protein sequence: CATGGGYEQYF.

The chain uses TRBV2 and TRBJ2-1; D not resolved. Germline CDR1 reads SNHLY; CDR2 reads FYNNEI. The V end lost 5 bases, the J end lost 0 bases, and 8 bases lay between the germline ends. The CDR3 runs to 14 residues. The DNA of the CDR3 is TGTGCCAGCAGTCCCCTGAGCTCCTACAATGAGCAGTTCTTC. Protein: CASSPLSSYNEQFF.

The V call is TRBV18, the J call TRBJ1-4; 8 bases agree with TRBD1. The germline gives CDR1 KGHSH, CDR2 LQKENI. This CDR3 has 14 amino acids. The ends lost 2 bases at V and 14 bases at J; junction bases unmatched: 10. The CDR3 DNA sequence: TGTGCCAGCTCACCAGGGACAGGCCACTTAACTCTGTTTTTT. Translation gives CASSPGTGHLTLFF. The whole variable domain, remainder taken from reference TRBV18 and TRBJ1-4, is NAGVMQNPRHLVRRRGQEARLRCSPMKGHSHVYWYRQLPEEGLKFMVYLQKENIIDESGMPKERFSAEFPKEGPSILRIQQVVRGDSAAYFCASSPGTGHLTLFFGSGTQLSVL.

The V gene is TRBV25-1, the J gene TRBJ2-7, with 11 bases matching TRBD2. Germline values: CDR1 MGHDK, CDR2 SYGVNS. With 3 bases clipped from V and 2 bases from J, the junction kept 6 bases outside the gene matches. CDR3 length: 16 residues. The CDR3, as DNA: TGTGCCAGCAGTGACCAAACTAGCGGGAGAACCTACGAGCAGTACTTC. Protein product: CASSDQTSGRTYEQYF.

This clone came up a few times. The chain has TRBV9 and TRBJ2-1; 9 nucleotides match TRBD2. V was pared by 6 bases and J by 12 bases, with 13 bases of the junction left unmatched. Germline-derived CDR1 and CDR2 are SGDLS and YYNGEE. This CDR3 is built from 14 residues. The CDR3: CASNFRREGGGQFF. DNA of the CDR3: TGTGCCAGCAATTTTAGGCGGGAGGGCGGCGGGCAGTTCTTC.

The chain joins TRBV19 to TRBJ2-5, with 10 positions matching TRBD1. CDR3 length equals 13 residues. V lost 5 bases and J lost 7; bases outside the gene matches: 4. CDR1 and CDR2 from the germline V gene are LNHDA and SQIVND (reference sequence). DNA for the CDR3: TGTGCCAGTAGTGCCCGGGACAGGGGGACCCAGTACTTC. Translation: CASSARDRGTQYF. Variable domain in full (rest from reference TRBV19 and TRBJ2-5): DGGITQSPKYLFRKEGQNVTLSCEQNLNHDAMYWYRQDPGQGLRLIYYSQIVNDFQKGDIAEGYSVSREKKESFPLTVTSAQKNPTAFYLCASSARDRGTQYFGPGTRLLVL.

Regarding this clone: The sample carries other DNA sequences with the same CDR3. V and J are TRBV9 and TRBJ1-5, with D perhaps TRBD1 (6 bases). From germline, CDR1 is SGDLS and CDR2 YYNGEE. The CDR3 totals 14 residues. Trimming removed 0 bases from V and 2 bases from J, with 6 bases in between. CDR3 sequence reads: CASSVGQGNQPQHF. CDR3 in DNA: TGTGCCAGCAGCGTAGGACAGGGCAATCAGCCCCAGCATTTT.

The chain combines TRBV10-3 with TRBJ2-7, with 8 bases identical to TRBD1. Germline values: CDR1 ENHRY, CDR2 SYGVKD. The CDR3 is 17 residues long. The J segment lost 5 bases and the V segment lost 0 bases, leaving 12 bases of the junction unmatched. CDR3: CAISESVAGGDGHEQYF. The CDR3 nucleotides read TGTGCCATCAGTGAGTCGGTAGCAGGGGGCGACGGACACGAGCAGTACTTC.

The sample holds a few counts of this clone. The chain links TRBV7-6 to TRBJ2-7; maybe TRBD1 (6 bases). This CDR3 spans 16 amino acids. Germline V gives CDR1 SGHVS, CDR2 FNYEAQ. V lost 5 bases to trimming and J lost 0 bases, with 17 bases between them. DNA of the CDR3: TGTGCCAGCAGCCCCACCGGGCAGGGGTCCTCCTACGAGCAGTACTTC. Its protein product is CASSPTGQGSSYEQYF.

The gene calls are TRBV5-1 and TRBJ2-3; tentative D call: TRBD2 (6 bases). CDR1 is SGHRS and CDR2 is YFSETQ in the germline V gene. The V and J ends lost 4 bases and 6 bases respectively, with 9 bases between them. The CDR3 runs 12 residues. The CDR3 coding sequence is TGCGCCAGCAGCGGGGCGGGGGATACGCAGTATTTT. This gives the protein CASSGAGDTQYF.

The chain carries TRBV19 and TRBJ1-2, with 7 bases that match TRBD1. The germline V gene encodes CDR1 LNHDA and CDR2 SQIVND (reference sequence). Trimming at V came to 7 bases and at J to 8 bases, leaving 13 bases not matched to a gene. This CDR3 is built from 14 residues. The CDR3 region has the DNA TGTGCCAGTATCGAAAGGACAGGATTGTTGGGCTACACCTTC. It encodes CASIERTGLLGYTF.

The V call is TRBV15, the J call TRBJ2-3; possible D gene TRBD2, 6 bases. V shed 0 bases and J shed 4 bases, with 14 bases lying between them. Germline V CDR1 and CDR2: LNHNV, YYDKDF (reference sequence). The CDR3 has 16 amino acids. The CDR3 nucleotides read TGTGCCACCAGCAGAGATCTCGGGGGTGGGGCAGATACGCAGTATTTT. It specifies CATSRDLGGGADTQYF.

CDR3 sequence reads: CASSSLQGFGEKLFF. The CDR3 region has the DNA TGTGCCAGTAGTTCCCTACAGGGGTTCGGAGAAAAACTGTTTTTT. V gene TRBV19 combines with J gene TRBJ1-4, with 7 positions matching TRBD1. The CDR3 totals 15 residues. Germline CDR1 and CDR2: LNHDA and SQIVND (reference sequence). The V gene end was trimmed by 5 bases and the J gene end by 8 bases; junction bases not matched to a gene: 11.

J is TRBJ2-7 and V is TRBV28; tentative D call: TRBD2 (7 bases). The CDR3 totals 14 residues. Germline V gene lookup returns CDR1 MDHEN and CDR2 SYDVKM. V shed 6 bases and J shed 0 bases, with 12 bases lying between them. This chain's CDR3 is CASSGGLSSYEQYF. CDR3 coding DNA: TGTGCCAGCAGCGGGGGGCTGAGCTCCTACGAGCAGTACTTC.

This chain links TRBV5-1 with TRBJ2-5, with D possibly being TRBD2 (5 bases). Germline values: CDR1 SGHRS, CDR2 YFSETQ. This CDR3 is built from 15 residues. V dropped 3 bases and J dropped 5 bases, with 17 bases sitting between them. CDR3 in amino acids: CASSSYTGRVETQYF. For the CDR3, the DNA is TGCGCCAGCAGCTCCTACACGGGAAGGGTGGAGACCCAGTACTTC. The full variable domain, with the rest looked up from reference TRBV5-1 and TRBJ2-5, is KAGVTQTPRYLIKTRGQQVTLSCSPISGHRSVSWYQQTPGQGLQFLFEYFSETQRNKGNFPGRFSGRQFSNSRSEMNVSTLELGDSALYLCASSSYTGRVETQYFGPGTRLLVL.

The chain combines TRBV7-9 with TRBJ1-2; maybe TRBD1 (6 bases). With 7 bases removed from V and 4 bases from J, the gap between germline ends came to 19 bases. Germline values: CDR1 SEHNR, CDR2 FQNEAQ (reference sequence). This CDR3 contains 15 residues. The CDR3 is CASTVGGAESYGYTF. CDR3 nucleotide sequence: TGTGCCAGCACCGTAGGGGGGGCTGAGAGCTATGGCTACACCTTC.

This rearrangement joins TRBV7-2 to TRBJ2-1, with 14 bases matching TRBD2. V was pared by 5 bases and J by 9 bases, with 12 bases of the junction left unmatched. Germline assignment: CDR1 SGHTA and CDR2 FQGNSA. The CDR3 totals 17 residues. DNA of the CDR3: TGTGCCAGCAGCATGGGACTAGCGGGAGTGGGGAGGGTTGAGCAGTTCTTC. It translates to CASSMGLAGVGRVEQFF.

This chain joins TRBV7-2 and TRBJ2-1; D is unclear. The germline V gene encodes CDR1 SGHTA and CDR2 FQGNSA. V was shortened by 1 base and J by 5 bases, with 15 bases between the two germline ends. This CDR3 contains 16 residues. CDR3 bases: TGTGCCAGCAGCTTAGGATCCAGCGATACCAACAATGAGCAGTTCTTC. This sequence encodes CASSLGSSDTNNEQFF. The full variable domain, completed using reference TRBV7-2 and TRBJ2-1, is GAGVSQSPSNKVTEKGKDVELRCDPISGHTALYWYRQSLGQGLEFLIYFQGNSAPDKSGLPSDRFSAERTGGSVSTLTIQRTQQEDSAVYLCASSLGSSDTNNEQFFGPGTRLTVL.

This clone has a handful of counts. The gene calls are TRBV28 and TRBJ2-7; D gene ambiguous. Germline CDR1 reads MDHEN; CDR2 reads SYDVKM. The CDR3 contains 14 residues. Between the trimmed V and J ends, which lost 4 bases and 2 bases, there was a span of 12 bases. The CDR3 DNA follows: TGTGCCAGCAGTTCCCCGTTATCCGCCTACGAGCAGTACTTC. It specifies CASSSPLSAYEQYF.

The gene calls are TRBV7-3 and TRBJ2-2, with D maybe TRBD2 (6 bases). CDR3 size: 18 residues. Per the germline V gene, CDR1 is SGHTA and CDR2 is FQGTGA. Deletions cut 5 bases from V and 0 bases from J, with 19 bases between. CDR3 in amino acids: CASSPSVRLAPNTGELFF. In DNA, the CDR3 is TGTGCCAGCAGCCCGAGTGTAAGGCTAGCGCCGAACACCGGGGAGCTGTTTTTT.